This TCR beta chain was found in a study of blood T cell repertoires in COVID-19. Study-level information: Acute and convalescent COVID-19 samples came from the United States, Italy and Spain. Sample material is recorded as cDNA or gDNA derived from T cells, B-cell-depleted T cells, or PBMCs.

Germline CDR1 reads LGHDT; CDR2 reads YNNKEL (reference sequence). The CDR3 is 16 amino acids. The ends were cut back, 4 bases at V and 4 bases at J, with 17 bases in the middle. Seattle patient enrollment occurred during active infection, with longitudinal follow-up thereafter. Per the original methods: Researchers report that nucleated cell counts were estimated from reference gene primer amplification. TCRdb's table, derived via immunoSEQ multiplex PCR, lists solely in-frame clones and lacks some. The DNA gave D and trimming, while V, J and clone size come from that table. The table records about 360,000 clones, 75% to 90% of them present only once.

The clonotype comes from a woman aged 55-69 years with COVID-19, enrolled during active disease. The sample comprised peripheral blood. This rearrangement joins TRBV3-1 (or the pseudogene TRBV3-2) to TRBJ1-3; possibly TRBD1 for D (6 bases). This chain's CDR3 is CASSLGPQGSGNTIYF. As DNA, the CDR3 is TGTGCCAGCAGCCTAGGCCCTCAGGGGTCGGGAAACACCATATATTTT.